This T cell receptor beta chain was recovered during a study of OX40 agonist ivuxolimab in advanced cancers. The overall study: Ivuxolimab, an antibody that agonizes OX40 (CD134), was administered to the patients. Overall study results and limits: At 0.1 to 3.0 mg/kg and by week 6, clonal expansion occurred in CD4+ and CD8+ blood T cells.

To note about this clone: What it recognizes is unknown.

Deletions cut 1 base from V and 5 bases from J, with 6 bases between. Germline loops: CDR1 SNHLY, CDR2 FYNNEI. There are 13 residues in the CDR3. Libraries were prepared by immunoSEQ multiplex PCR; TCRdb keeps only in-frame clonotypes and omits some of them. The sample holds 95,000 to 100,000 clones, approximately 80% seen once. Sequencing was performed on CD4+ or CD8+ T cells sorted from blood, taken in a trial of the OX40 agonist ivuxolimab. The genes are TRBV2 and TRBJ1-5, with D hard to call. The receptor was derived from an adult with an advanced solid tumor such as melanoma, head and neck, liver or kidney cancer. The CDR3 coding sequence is TGTGCCAGCAGTGAAGGGGATTATCAGCCCCAGCATTTT. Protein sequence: CASSEGDYQPQHF.